What follows are 4 T cell receptor beta chains derived from one specimen sequenced in a study of human T cells and chemical hapten exposure. TCRdb processed the RACE reads anew with MiXCR; each CDR3 protein has one entry. In the table there are more than 100,000 distinct CDR3 sequences, about 10% of which are singletons. Time point specified: patch test 3, about 24 weeks after DPC sensitization. Treatment given: therapeutic diphenylcyclopropenone sensitization with weekly scalp DPC. The sample was whole blood, taken in connection with sensitization to the hapten diphenylcyclopropenone (DPC). These receptors came from a woman in her forties or fifties with alopecia areata. Some clones in this sample may be carry-over from other donors' samples.

This clonotype was seen a handful of times. The rearrangement uses TRBV6-5 and TRBJ2-6; 8 positions match TRBD1. V was clipped by 0 bases and J by 3 bases; unmatched bases: 1. Germline loops: CDR1 MNHEY, CDR2 SVGAGI. The CDR3 is 16 amino acids. CDR3 residues: CASSYSRGLGANVLTF. CDR3 nucleotides: TGTGCCAGCAGTTACTCCAGGGGGCTTGGGGCCAACGTCCTGACTTTC.

This clonotype was counted ten times or more. The rearrangement links TRBV6-6 to TRBJ1-1; D is possibly TRBD1 (5 bases). Germline lookup yields CDR1 MNHNY and CDR2 SVGAGI (reference sequence). V was clipped by 5 bases and J by 5 bases, with 12 bases between them. The CDR3 sequence is 13 residues long. CDR3 nucleotide sequence: TGTGCCAGCAGTATTAAAGGGACGACTGAAGCTTTCTTT. Amino acid sequence: CASSIKGTTEAFF.

This clonotype has ten or more counts. This rearrangement joins TRBV20-1 to TRBJ2-5; TRBD2 aligns across 8 bases. Trimming took 1 base from V and 5 from J; bases not matched to a gene: 3. The CDR3 is made up of 13 amino acids. The V gene's germline CDR1 is DFQATT and CDR2 SNEGSKA (reference sequence). CDR3 nucleotide sequence: TGCAGTGCTAGAGCGGGAGGGCAGGAGACCCAGTACTTC. Translation gives CSARAGGQETQYF.

The rearrangement joins TRBV5-1 to TRBJ1-6; 7 positions agree with TRBD1. The ends lost 1 base at V and 3 bases at J; junction bases unmatched: 1. CDR1 is SGHRS, CDR2 YFSETQ, per germline. The CDR3 sequence is 15 residues long. CDR3 sequence: CASSLTGDYNSPLHF. The CDR3 DNA reads TGCGCCAGCAGCTTGACAGGGGACTATAATTCACCCCTCCACTTT.